This TCR beta chain was observed in a study of blood T cells in healthy people across ages. Whole-study results and caveats: Estimates drawn from one million T cells were deemed to understate diversity. With donor CMV status unknown, expanded clonotype changes were possibly confounded. TCR beta diversity was tightly associated with the proportion of naive T cells.

In the case of this clonotype: Its target is not known. The junction departs from germline at one end; a sequencing error may be responsible.

A second PCR of roughly 7 to 11 cycles used a sample-barcoded 5' primer and a J-beta primer mix. All samples yielded 2.5 million or more CDR3-containing paired-end reads. TCRdb used MiXCR to reprocess the 5' RACE reads, holding one entry per CDR3 protein. Of 730,000 or so distinct CDR3 sequences in the sample, around 38% were seen once. The sequencing input was blood. This clonotype was sampled from an elderly man in good health.

The CDR3 DNA reads TGTGCTAGCAGTTTAGTGGGAGGGTGGGGGCAAGAGACCCAGTACTTC. This sequence encodes CASSLVGGWGQETQYF. The V call is TRBV28, the J call TRBJ2-5; 7 bases are a match to TRBD2. Per the germline V gene, CDR1 is MDHEN and CDR2 is SYDVKM. The CDR3 runs 16 residues.